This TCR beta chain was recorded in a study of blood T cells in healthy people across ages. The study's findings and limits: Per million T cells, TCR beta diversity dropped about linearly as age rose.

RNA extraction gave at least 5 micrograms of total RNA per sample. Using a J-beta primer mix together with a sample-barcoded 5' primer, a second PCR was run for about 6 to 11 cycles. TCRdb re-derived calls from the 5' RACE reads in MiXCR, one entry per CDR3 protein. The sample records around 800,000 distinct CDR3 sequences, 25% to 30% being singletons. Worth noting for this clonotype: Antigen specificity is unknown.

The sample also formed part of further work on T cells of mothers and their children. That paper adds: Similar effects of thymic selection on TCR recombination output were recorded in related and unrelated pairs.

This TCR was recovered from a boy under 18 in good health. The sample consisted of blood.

CDR3 bases: TGCGCCAGCAGCTTAGGGGACTCGCCGGAGACCCAGTACTTC. The encoded protein is CASSLGDSPETQYF. The chain links TRBV5-1 to TRBJ2-5; D might be TRBD2 (6 bases). The V gene lost 2 bases and the J gene lost 5 bases, with 13 bases spanning the gap. This CDR3 contains 14 residues. Germline assignment: CDR1 SGHRS and CDR2 YFSETQ.